These 4 T cell receptor beta chains came from one sample sequenced in a study of blood T cell repertoires in COVID-19. Measured with immunoSEQ multiplex PCR; TCRdb has only the in-frame clones, and not every one. The top ten clones hold 5.6% of a sample with about 200,000 clones, roughly 83% of them seen once. The sequenced material came from PBMCs or T cells enriched from blood (not recorded which). All receptors derive from a man aged 40-55 years with acute COVID-19.

V is TRBV29-1 and J is TRBJ2-1; D might be TRBD2 (6 bases). Trimming pared 8 bases from V and 4 bases from J, leaving 15 bases between. This CDR3 is 13 amino acids long. Germline V gene sequence: CDR1 SQVTM, CDR2 ANQGSEA. CDR3 amino acids: CSLRDFQYNEQFF. DNA for the CDR3: TGCAGCTTACGGGACTTTCAATACAATGAGCAGTTCTTC.

The chain recombines TRBV19 with TRBJ2-7; 10 positions agree with TRBD2. J gave up 0 bases and V 6 bases, and 5 bases lay outside the gene matches. This CDR3 has 15 residues. Germline loops: CDR1 LNHDA, CDR2 SQIVND (reference sequence). In DNA, the CDR3 is TGTGCCAGTAGCTTGAGGACTAGCGGCTCCTACGAGCAGTACTTC. Amino acid sequence: CASSLRTSGSYEQYF.

CDR3 protein: CASSPGQGSDYTF. CDR3 nucleotide sequence: TGTGCCAGCTCACCTGGACAGGGAAGTGACTACACCTTC. The rearrangement uses TRBV18 and TRBJ1-2; 8 bases are a match to TRBD1. V shed 3 bases, J shed 10 bases, and the junction held 7 bases outside the gene matches. This CDR3 is 13 amino acids long. Germline lookup yields CDR1 KGHSH and CDR2 LQKENI.

The V and J genes are TRBV5-1 and TRBJ1-6; the D gene is possibly TRBD1 (6 bases). Germline loops: CDR1 SGHRS, CDR2 YFSETQ. Trimming removed 0 bases from V and 8 bases from J, with 12 bases in between. The length of the CDR3 is 15 residues. DNA for the CDR3: TGCGCCAGCAGCTTGGAAGCAGGGGTAGATTCACCCCTCCACTTT. It translates to CASSLEAGVDSPLHF.